This T cell receptor beta chain was observed in a study of early T cells in non-severe SARS-CoV-2 infection. Individually, cDNA molecules had unique molecular identifiers attached to them. TCRdb fed the 5' RACE reads into MiXCR, producing one record per CDR3 protein. The repertoire holds about 38,000 distinct CDR3 sequences, with 6% to 8% as singletons. Germline assignment: CDR1 LNHDA and CDR2 SQIVND (reference sequence). V gave up 10 bases and J gave up 8 bases, with 20 bases separating them. This CDR3 spans 14 amino acids. This clonotype has ten or more counts. The chain joins TRBV19 to TRBJ1-4; no definite D call. This TCR came from an adult who was a healthcare worker with PCR-confirmed SARS-CoV-2 infection or an uninfected control (not recorded which). Sequencing was performed on whole blood, taken at baseline. CDR3 sequence (DNA): TGTGCCACCGGTACCGACAACACACGAGAAAAACTGTTTTTT. Translated, it gives CATGTDNTREKLFF.